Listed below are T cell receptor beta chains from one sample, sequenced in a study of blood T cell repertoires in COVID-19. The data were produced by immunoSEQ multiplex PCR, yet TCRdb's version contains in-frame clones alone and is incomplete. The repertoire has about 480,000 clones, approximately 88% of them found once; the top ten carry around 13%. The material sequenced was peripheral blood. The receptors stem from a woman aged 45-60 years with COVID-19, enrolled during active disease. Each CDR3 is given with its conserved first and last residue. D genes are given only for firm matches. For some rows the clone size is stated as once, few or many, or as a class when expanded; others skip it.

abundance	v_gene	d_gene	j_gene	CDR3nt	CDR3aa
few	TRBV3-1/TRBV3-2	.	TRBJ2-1	TGTGCCAGCAGCCAAGAGGGCACCGTCGATGAGCAGTTCTTC	CASSQEGTVDEQFF
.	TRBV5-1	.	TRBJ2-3	TGCGCCAGCACCATTGGGGGGACCACAGATACGCAGTATTTT	CASTIGGTTDTQYF
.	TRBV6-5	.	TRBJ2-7	TGTGCCAGCAGCGCAGGGGCCCTTTACGAGCAGTACTTC	CASSAGALYEQYF
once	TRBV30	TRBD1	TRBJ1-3	TGTGCCTGGGGAGGGGCCCAGGGGGCCTTTTCCCGCTCTGGAAACACCATATATTTT	CAWGGAQGAFSRSGNTIYF
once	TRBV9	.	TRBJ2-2	TGTGCCAGCAGCGTAGGTAGCGGCAACACCGGGGAGCTGTTTTTT	CASSVGSGNTGELFF
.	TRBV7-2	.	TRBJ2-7	TGTGCCAGCAGCTCGGACTGGTACTCCTACGAGCAGTACTTC	CASSSDWYSYEQYF
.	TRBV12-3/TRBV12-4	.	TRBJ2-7	TGTGCCAGCAGTTTGGCCAGTTACGAGCAGTACTTC	CASSLASYEQYF
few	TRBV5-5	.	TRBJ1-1	TGTGCCAGCAGCTTGGCGGCGGCTGGCAGAGCTTTCTTT	CASSLAAAGRAFF
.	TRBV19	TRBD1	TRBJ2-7	TGTGCCAGTAGTAGGACAGGGGTTACCTACGAGCAGTACTTC	CASSRTGVTYEQYF
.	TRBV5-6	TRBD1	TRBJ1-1	TGTGCCAGCATCGGGGGAGACAGGGGGATGAACACTGAAGCTTTCTTT	CASIGGDRGMNTEAFF
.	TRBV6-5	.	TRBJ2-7	TGTGCCAGCAGACCGACAGCCGCCCCCTCCTACGAGCAGTACTTC	CASRPTAAPSYEQYF
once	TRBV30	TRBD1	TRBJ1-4	TGTGCCTGGGGGCAGGGGGCTAATGAAAAACTGTTTTTT	CAWGQGANEKLFF
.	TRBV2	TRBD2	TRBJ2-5	TGTGCCACAGCGCGGGAGGCGGAGACCCAGTACTTC	CATAREAETQYF
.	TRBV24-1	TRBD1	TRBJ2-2	TGTGCCACCAGTGGGGACAGGGTAGCCGGGGAGCTGTTTTTT	CATSGDRVAGELFF
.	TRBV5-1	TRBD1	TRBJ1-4	TGCGCCAGCAGCCCGGACAGGGATAATGAAAAACTGTTTTTT	CASSPDRDNEKLFF
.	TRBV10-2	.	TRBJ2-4	TGCGCCAGCGGAGGGGGGGGTGGAAACATTCAGTACTTC	CASGGGGGNIQYF
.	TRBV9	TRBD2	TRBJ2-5	TGTGCCAGCAGCGTAGCTACGCGGGGAGGGGAGACCCAGTACTTC	CASSVATRGGETQYF
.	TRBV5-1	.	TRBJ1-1	TGCGCCAGCAGGGAGGGAGGGACTCTGAACACTGAAGCTTTCTTT	CASREGGTLNTEAFF
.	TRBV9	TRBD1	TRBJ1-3	TGTGCCAGCAGCCCCTGGGACAGGGGAAACACCATATATTTT	CASSPWDRGNTIYF
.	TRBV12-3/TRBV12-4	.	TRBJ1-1	TGTGCCAGCAGCCCCCGGGGAACAGCTTTCTTT	CASSPRGTAFF
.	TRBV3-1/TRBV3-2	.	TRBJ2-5	TGTGCCAGCAGCCCTTCCGAAGAGACCCAGTACTTC	CASSPSEETQYF
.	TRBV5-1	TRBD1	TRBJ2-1	TGCGCCAGCAGCTGGATATCAGGGGGCGCGGTGAATGAGCAGTTCTTC	CASSWISGGAVNEQFF
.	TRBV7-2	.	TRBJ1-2	TGTGCCAGCAGCTTCCCACAGGGCAGGGGCTATGGCTACACCTTC	CASSFPQGRGYGYTF
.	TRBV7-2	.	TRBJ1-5	TGTGCCAGCGGCTCCGGAGGAAAGCCCCAGCATTTT	CASGSGGKPQHF
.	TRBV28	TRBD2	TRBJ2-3	TGTGCCAGCAGTTTATTCCCTAGCGGATACACAGATACGCAGTATTTT	CASSLFPSGYTDTQYF
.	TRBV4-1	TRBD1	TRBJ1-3	TGCGCCAGCAGGGACTGGGACAGCCCCTCGAACACCATATATTTT	CASRDWDSPSNTIYF
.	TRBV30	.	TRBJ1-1	TGTGCCTGGAGTGTACGCAAGGGGTCTCTTGAAGCTTTCTTT	CAWSVRKGSLEAFF
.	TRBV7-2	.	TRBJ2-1	TGTGCCAGCAGCTTAGAAGTAGAGGTATACAATGAGCAGTTCTTC	CASSLEVEVYNEQFF